This passage covers 30 T cell receptor beta chains from one sample sequenced in a study of T-cell memory formation after mild COVID-19. TCRdb re-derived calls from the 5' RACE reads in MiXCR, one entry per CDR3 protein. The table shows around 200,000 distinct CDR3 sequences, with approximately 17% occurring only once. The sequencing sample was made of PBMCs or a T cell subset sorted from them (not recorded which). The receptors shown here come from a man aged 18 to 35 who had mild COVID-19 (a few samples of this study predate the infection). Cell type and time point are not known.

V gene TRBV30 combines with J gene TRBJ1-1; no clear D gene. Trimming took 8 bases from V and 6 from J, leaving 16 bases between them. CDR3 size: 12 residues. Germline CDR1 GTSNPN, CDR2 SVGIG (reference sequence). The CDR3 loop is CAGGFLRPEAFF. The CDR3 DNA is TGTGCCGGCGGGTTTCTACGCCCTGAAGCTTTCTTT.

This rearrangement joins TRBV12-3 or TRBV12-4 to TRBJ1-2, with a weak D call TRBD1 (5 bases). V dropped 6 bases and J dropped 4 bases, with 15 bases sitting between them. This CDR3 has 14 amino acids. CDR3: CASSQRVTGYGYTF. In nucleotides, the CDR3 is TGTGCCAGCAGCCAGAGGGTAACAGGCTATGGCTACACCTTC.

This clonotype was detected a few times. This sequence joins TRBV4-3 and TRBJ2-7; D is unresolved. Looked up from germline, CDR1 is LGHNA and CDR2 is YSLEER. CDR3 length: 15 amino acids. Trimming stripped 4 bases from V and 6 bases from J, with 19 bases between. CDR3 loop: CASSPDSQLGREQYF. Here the CDR3 DNA reads TGCGCCAGCAGCCCCGATTCGCAGTTGGGTCGCGAGCAGTACTTC.

This clonotype was observed a handful of times. The chain links TRBV12-3 or TRBV12-4 to TRBJ2-7, with TRBD1 matching over 7 bases. The CDR3 loop spans 18 amino acids. J was trimmed by 2 bases and V by 5 bases; bases with no gene match: 18. CDR3 protein: CASSLPPHRAGGPYEQYV. The CDR3 nucleotides are TGTGCCAGCAGTCTCCCCCCCCATCGGGCAGGGGGACCCTACGAGCAGTACGTC.

This clonotype appeared a few times. This chain's CDR3 is CASSPRGGLSQYF. In nucleotides, the CDR3 is TGTGCCAGCAGCCCGAGAGGGGGTCTCTCGCAGTACTTC. The chain has TRBV5-6 and TRBJ2-7; possible D gene TRBD1, 6 bases. CDR1 SGHDT and CDR2 YYEEEE come from the germline V gene. Trimming took 4 bases from V and 9 from J, leaving 17 bases between them. CDR3 length equals 13 residues.

This clonotype was counted many times. V and J are TRBV9 and TRBJ2-3; 12 bases align to TRBD2. The V gene end was trimmed by 0 bases and the J gene end by 5 bases; junction bases not matched to a gene: 7. This CDR3 comprises 17 residues. The V gene's germline CDR1 is SGDLS and CDR2 YYNGEE. This chain's CDR3 is CASSVVASGGAGDTQYF. For the CDR3, the DNA is TGTGCCAGCAGCGTAGTGGCTAGCGGGGGGGCTGGAGATACGCAGTATTTT.

This clonotype was detected a few times. The chain uses TRBV12-3 or TRBV12-4 and TRBJ1-1; D gene uncertain. This CDR3 contains 12 residues. V was trimmed by 6 bases and J by 7 bases, leaving 12 bases between them. CDR3: CASRKVRDEAFF. Here the CDR3 DNA reads TGTGCCAGCAGGAAAGTGAGAGATGAAGCTTTCTTT.

The chain is built from TRBV7-2 and TRBJ1-1, with D hard to call. The CDR3 consists of 14 residues. Germline assignment: CDR1 SGHTA and CDR2 FQGNSA. Trimming pared 3 bases from V and 4 bases from J, leaving 12 bases between. The CDR3 DNA is TGTGCCAGCAGCTTCTGGGGTGGCGGCACTGAAGCTTTCTTT. Its translation: CASSFWGGGTEAFF.

This clonotype has only a few counts. The gene calls are TRBV3-1 and TRBJ2-7; the D gene is possibly TRBD2 (5 bases). The germline V gene encodes CDR1 LGHDT and CDR2 YNNKEL (reference sequence). The CDR3 is 12 residues long. V was cut by 4 bases and J by 7 bases, with 11 bases left in between. The chain's CDR3 is CASSLRGREQYV. The CDR3 nucleotides are TGTGCCAGCAGCCTCAGAGGGCGTGAGCAGTACGTC.

Only a few counts were recorded for this clonotype. This chain links TRBV20-1 with TRBJ2-1; no firm D call. Germline V CDR1 and CDR2: DFQATT, SNEGSKA (reference sequence). The CDR3 loop spans 16 amino acids. V was trimmed by 0 bases and J by 7 bases, leaving 19 bases between them. The CDR3 DNA follows: TGCAGTGCTAGAGATGTGCGTCTCAGCGTTTCGAATGAGCAGTTCTTC. Its protein is CSARDVRLSVSNEQFF.

The J gene is TRBJ2-5, the V gene TRBV20-1; perhaps TRBD2 as D (7 bases). This CDR3 region has 14 residues. Germline CDR1 reads DFQATT; CDR2 reads SNEGSKA (reference sequence). The CDR3 is CSAGRGGSQETQYF. The CDR3, as DNA: TGCAGCGCGGGCAGGGGAGGGAGCCAAGAGACCCAGTACTTC.

This clonotype appeared a few times. V usage is TRBV5-6 and J usage is TRBJ2-7, with D possibly matching TRBD1 (5 bases). Per germline, CDR1 SGHDT and CDR2 YYEEEE. The V and J ends lost 0 bases and 8 bases respectively, with 6 bases between them. The CDR3 consists of 11 residues. The CDR3 DNA reads as TGTGCCAGCAGCTTGGACAGGAAGCAGTACTTC. It translates to CASSLDRKQYF.

This chain uses TRBV4-1 with TRBJ1-5, with 8 bases aligning to TRBD1. This CDR3 region has 17 residues. Germline CDR1 and CDR2: MGHRA and YSYEKL. The trim removed 0 bases at V and 2 bases at J, leaving 6 bases unmatched. CDR3 sequence reads: CASSQDPGQGGNQPQHF. CDR3 DNA: TGCGCCAGCAGCCAAGATCCCGGACAGGGAGGCAATCAGCCCCAGCATTTT.

This clonotype has more than one count but fewer than ten. The V call is TRBV9, the J call TRBJ1-1; D is uncertain. CDR3 length: 13 amino acids. The ends were cut back, 0 bases at V and 5 bases at J, with 8 bases in the middle. Germline V gives CDR1 SGDLS, CDR2 YYNGEE. CDR3 in amino acids: CASSVARTTEAFF. The CDR3 coding sequence is TGTGCCAGCAGCGTAGCCAGGACTACTGAAGCTTTCTTT. The whole variable domain, filled in from reference TRBV9 and TRBJ1-1, reads DSGVTQTPKHLITATGQRVTLRCSPRSGDLSVYWYQQSLDQGLQFLIQYYNGEERAKGNILERFSAQQFPDLHSELNLSSLELGDSALYFCASSVARTTEAFFGQGTRLTVV.

The V gene is TRBV3-1, the J gene TRBJ2-6; D might be TRBD1 or TRBD2, each matching 5 bases. The V end lost 6 bases, the J end lost 1 base, and 13 bases lay between the germline ends. From germline, CDR1 is LGHDT and CDR2 YNNKEL (reference sequence). This CDR3 comprises 16 residues. CDR3 sequence reads: CASRQRGRSGANVLTF. In DNA form, the CDR3 reads TGTGCCAGCAGGCAACGGGGCCGTTCTGGGGCCAACGTCCTGACTTTC.

Many counts were recorded for this clonotype. This chain joins TRBV7-9 and TRBJ2-3; 8 nucleotides match TRBD1. The CDR3 is made up of 14 amino acids. Germline V gene data show CDR1 as SEHNR and CDR2 as FQNEAQ (reference sequence). V lost 5 bases, J lost 10 bases, and 11 bases stayed unmatched. The DNA of the CDR3 is TGTGCCAGCAGCCCCACGACAGGGGCCCTACCGCAGTATTTT. Its translation is CASSPTTGALPQYF.

The chain combines TRBV7-2 with TRBJ2-1; a possible D gene is TRBD2 (5 bases). Germline values: CDR1 SGHTA, CDR2 FQGNSA. The CDR3 is 13 residues long. V dropped 5 bases and J dropped 2 bases, with 7 bases sitting between them. The CDR3 loop reads CASSALAYNEQFF. The DNA of the CDR3 is TGTGCCAGCAGCGCACTAGCCTACAATGAGCAGTTCTTC.

The J gene is TRBJ1-6, the V gene TRBV5-1, with D unresolved. CDR3 length: 16 amino acids. The V and J ends lost 0 bases and 7 bases respectively, with 14 bases between them. Germline-derived CDR1 and CDR2 are SGHRS and YFSETQ. In DNA, the CDR3 is TGCGCCAGCAGCTTGGAAAGGGTAGTCGGGAATTCACCCCTCCACTTT. Its translation: CASSLERVVGNSPLHF.

The rearrangement uses TRBV6-5 and TRBJ1-2; no clear D gene. The germline V and J ends were trimmed by 2 bases and 6 bases, with 10 bases remaining between them. This CDR3 spans 13 amino acids. Germline V CDR1 and CDR2: MNHEY, SVGAGI. CDR3 region: CASSYGRRDGYTF. The CDR3, as DNA: TGTGCCAGCAGTTACGGTAGGAGAGATGGCTACACCTTC.

The genes are TRBV11-3 and TRBJ2-2, with TRBD2 as a possible D gene (5 bases). Germline lookup yields CDR1 SGHNT and CDR2 YENEEA. V gave up 5 bases and J gave up 6 bases, with 7 bases separating them. The CDR3 consists of 12 residues. The CDR3 region has the DNA TGTGCCAGCAGCGAGGGTTCCGGGGAGCTGTTTTTT. Encoded protein: CASSEGSGELFF.

The chain recombines TRBV29-1 with TRBJ2-2; D is perhaps TRBD1 (5 bases). V lost 0 bases and J 1 base, leaving 9 bases between the germline ends. This CDR3 has 15 residues. Germline V gives CDR1 SQVTM, CDR2 ANQGSEA. CDR3 sequence reads: CSVEDLGQNTGELFF. The CDR3 DNA reads TGCAGCGTTGAAGACTTAGGACAGAACACCGGGGAGCTGTTTTTT.

The chain couples TRBV27 to TRBJ1-1; D gene unclear. Germline loops: CDR1 MNHEY, CDR2 SMNVEV (reference sequence). The CDR3 length is 15 residues. Trimming stripped 4 bases from V and 11 bases from J, with 23 bases between. CDR3 DNA: TGTGCCAGCAGTTGGATCAGTAAGGACCGCCAGGTGGCTTTCTTT. Protein sequence: CASSWISKDRQVAFF.

This clonotype was seen more than once but under ten times. The chain has TRBV5-1 and TRBJ1-4, with D possibly being TRBD1 (6 bases). Germline lookup yields CDR1 SGHRS and CDR2 YFSETQ. Trimming cost V 0 bases and J 7 bases, with 16 bases left between them. The length of the CDR3 is 16 residues. This CDR3 is CASSLGGGRGSEKLFF. CDR3 nucleotide sequence: TGCGCCAGCAGCTTGGGCGGGGGCCGAGGGAGTGAAAAACTGTTTTTT.

Ten or more counts support this clonotype. CDR3 in amino acids: CASSQKRDYRFTDTQYF. The CDR3, as DNA: TGTGCCAGCAGCCAGAAGCGGGACTACCGATTCACAGATACGCAGTATTTT. This chain connects TRBV7-6 to TRBJ2-3; TRBD2 matches 7 bases. In germline, CDR1 is SGHVS, CDR2 FNYEAQ. V shed 5 bases and J 2 bases; nucleotides not matched to a gene: 13. CDR3 size: 17 residues.

This clonotype has only a few counts. The rearrangement uses TRBV5-1 and TRBJ2-3, with TRBD2 as a possible D gene (6 bases). Germline V gene sequence: CDR1 SGHRS, CDR2 YFSETQ. This CDR3 comprises 14 residues. The germline V and J ends were trimmed by 4 bases and 4 bases, with 13 bases remaining between them. CDR3 in DNA: TGCGCCAGCAGCACCGGGGAGCGGGCAGATACGCAGTATTTT. It translates to CASSTGERADTQYF.

Many counts were recorded for this clonotype. The chain uses TRBV7-2 and TRBJ1-3; D not resolved. Germline V lookup: CDR1 SGHTA, CDR2 FQGNSA. This CDR3 has 14 amino acids. V was trimmed by 5 bases and J by 8 bases, leaving 16 bases between them. Written as DNA, the CDR3 is TGTGCCAGCAGCCCCGGGCCTTTAGCGGACACCATATATTTT. Translated, it gives CASSPGPLADTIYF.

This clonotype has only a few counts. This rearrangement joins TRBV7-2 to TRBJ2-1; unclear D gene. Trimming took off 4 bases at V and 0 bases at J, with 16 bases between the two ends. From germline, CDR1 is SGHTA and CDR2 FQGNSA. This CDR3 contains 17 residues. CDR3 sequence: CASSSGPTTHSYNEQFF. The CDR3, as DNA: TGTGCCAGCAGCTCCGGACCCACTACTCACTCCTACAATGAGCAGTTCTTC.

The CDR3 is CSAVPGATEAFF. CDR3 sequence (DNA): TGCAGCGCCGTCCCGGGAGCCACTGAAGCTTTCTTT. The chain uses TRBV29-1 and TRBJ1-1; no firm D call. Germline V gene sequence: CDR1 SQVTM, CDR2 ANQGSEA. Trimming removed 7 bases at V and 4 bases at J, with 13 bases between. The CDR3 consists of 12 residues.

This clonotype was detected only a few times. The V gene is TRBV7-8, the J gene TRBJ2-5; D possibly corresponds to TRBD2 (6 bases). V lost 10 bases to trimming and J lost 5 bases, with 11 bases between them. This CDR3 has 11 residues. Germline V gene data show CDR1 as SGHVS and CDR2 as FQNEAQ. Here the CDR3 DNA reads TGTGCCACTGCAGGGAGGGAGACCCAGTACTTC. Its translation is CATAGRETQYF.

V is TRBV29-1 and J is TRBJ2-3; TRBD1 agrees at 9 bases. The junction had 10 bases not matched to a gene; V was cut back by 7 bases and J by 8 bases. This CDR3 has 13 amino acids. Germline-derived CDR1 and CDR2 are SQVTM and ANQGSEA. The CDR3 nucleotides read TGCAGCGCTGACAGGGGGTCTAAGGGTACGCAGTATTTT. It translates to CSADRGSKGTQYF.